A selection of T cell receptor beta chains follows, all from one sample in a study of T cells in Graves' hyperthyroidism and ophthalmopathy. One entry per CDR3 protein, called by TCRdb with MiXCR from the multiplex PCR reads. This repertoire shows about 590,000 distinct CDR3 sequences, about 14% found once; its top ten account for over 6%. The sequencing input was blood. The receptors stem from a woman aged 18-29 years with Graves' ophthalmopathy. CDR3s include the opening cysteine and the closing phenylalanine or tryptophan. Fields, in order: J gene, clone size, D gene, V gene, CDR3 protein, CDR3 DNA. A D gene is named only where the DNA matches it firmly. Some rows have no size entry. The others give once, few or many, or a class for an expanded clone.

J: TRBJ1-5; size: many; D: TRBD1; V: TRBV2; CDR3: CASSTGGWEPQHF; DNA: TGTGCCAGCAGCACAGGGGGCTGGGAGCCCCAGCATTTT
J: TRBJ1-2; size: NA; D: NA; V: TRBV7-9; CDR3: CASSSRAGTGYTF; DNA: TGTGCCAGCAGCTCCCGCGCGGGCACAGGCTACACCTTC
J: TRBJ2-7; size: few; D: TRBD2; V: TRBV7-9; CDR3: CASSRLGTSGSSYEQYF; DNA: TGTGCCAGCAGCCGGTTAGGGACTAGCGGGAGCAGCTACGAGCAGTACTTC
J: TRBJ1-4; size: many; D: TRBD1; V: TRBV28; CDR3: CASSFEGASEKLFF; DNA: TGTGCCAGCAGTTTTGAGGGGGCAAGTGAAAAACTGTTTTTT
J: TRBJ2-7; size: many; D: TRBD2; V: TRBV6-5; CDR3: CASSYQRDIGSYEQYF; DNA: TGTGCCAGCAGTTATCAGCGGGATATAGGCTCCTACGAGCAGTACTTC
J: TRBJ1-2; size: many; D: TRBD1; V: TRBV6-5; CDR3: CASSYSGQAKGYTF; DNA: TGTGCCAGCAGTTACTCCGGACAGGCAAAAGGCTACACCTTC
J: TRBJ2-7; size: many; D: NA; V: TRBV12-3/TRBV12-4; CDR3: CASSPGPLGTRQYF; DNA: TGTGCCAGCAGTCCGGGACCTTTAGGAACAAGGCAGTACTTC
J: TRBJ1-5; size: NA; D: NA; V: TRBV5-4; CDR3: CASSWGGNNQPQHF; DNA: TGTGCCAGCAGCTGGGGCGGGAACAATCAGCCCCAGCATTTT
J: TRBJ2-2; size: NA; D: NA; V: TRBV6-1; CDR3: CASSFGGAAGELFF; DNA: TGTGCCAGCAGCTTTGGCGGGGCCGCCGGGGAGCTGTTTTTT
J: TRBJ2-7; size: many; D: NA; V: TRBV9; CDR3: CASSGYKPRHYEQYF; DNA: TGTGCCAGCAGCGGATACAAGCCCCGACACTACGAGCAGTACTTC
J: TRBJ2-7; size: NA; D: NA; V: TRBV15; CDR3: CATSRGGANTPYEQYF; DNA: TGTGCCACCAGCAGAGGAGGCGCAAATACTCCCTACGAGCAGTACTTC